The 13 T cell receptor beta chains below all came from one sample that was sequenced in a study of T cells in Graves' hyperthyroidism and ophthalmopathy. From RNA transcripts, TCR beta CDR3 regions were amplified. Primed by the HTBI set, a first-round RT-PCR was run on the TCR CDR3. From the multiplex PCR reads, TCRdb called clonotypes with MiXCR, one entry per CDR3 protein. The sample records 650,000 to 800,000 distinct CDR3 sequences, roughly 46% being singletons. The sample was peripheral blood or thyroid tissue (not recorded which). These receptors originate from an adult man with Graves' disease, either hyperthyroidism or ophthalmopathy (not recorded which).

Notes on this clonotype: This may be a read error: a much more frequent sequence differs by one nucleotide. The chain employs TRBV7-2 and TRBJ1-1; D may be TRBD1 (5 bases). The germline V gene has CDR1 SGHTA and CDR2 FQGNSA. V gave up 4 bases and J gave up 10 bases, with 13 bases separating them. There are 12 residues in the CDR3. The CDR3 DNA is TGTGCCAGCAGCTCAGACAGCGCGGTAGCTTTCTTT. It yields the protein CASSSDSAVAFF.

Concerning this clonotype: A much larger clonotype is one base distant, so this may be a read error. The CDR3 protein is CASGFGAGNQPQHF. The DNA for the CDR3 is TGTGCCAGCGGCTTCGGCGCGGGGAATCAGCCCCAGCATTTT. The rearrangement joins TRBV7-2 to TRBJ1-5; D call uncertain. The CDR3 covers 14 residues. CDR1 is SGHTA, CDR2 FQGNSA, per germline.

Many counts were recorded for this clonotype. The V gene is TRBV7-8, the J gene TRBJ2-5; D is ambiguous. CDR3 length equals 14 residues. V lost 5 bases to trimming and J lost 8 bases, with 18 bases between them. Germline V gene sequence: CDR1 SGHVS, CDR2 FQNEAQ. The CDR3 region is CASSPNTAMSTQYF. The CDR3 DNA sequence: TGTGCCAGCAGCCCCAACACCGCCATGTCCACCCAGTACTTC.

This clonotype was observed at least ten times. J is TRBJ1-6 and V is TRBV29-1; 11 positions match TRBD1. CDR1 and CDR2 from the germline V gene are SQVTM and ANQGSEA. CDR3 length: 15 amino acids. The V gene end was trimmed by 6 bases and the J gene end by 3 bases; junction bases not matched to a gene: 4. CDR3 residues: CSVRTGGVYNSPLHF. CDR3 nucleotide sequence: TGCAGCGTCAGGACAGGGGGCGTCTATAATTCACCCCTCCACTTT.

This clonotype has more than one count but fewer than ten. V usage is TRBV20-1 and J usage is TRBJ1-6, with 7 bases identical to TRBD1. V gave up 5 bases and J gave up 0 bases; unmatched junction bases: 4. Germline V lookup: CDR1 DFQATT, CDR2 SNEGSKA (reference sequence). The CDR3 contains 15 residues. The CDR3 loop is CSAGTENSYNSPLHF. As DNA, the CDR3 is TGCAGTGCTGGGACAGAAAACTCCTATAATTCACCCCTCCACTTT.

The CDR3 nucleotides are TGTGCCAGCCGTGGGACGGGATATAATGAAAAACTGTTTTTT. This gives the protein CASRGTGYNEKLFF. The genes are TRBV14 and TRBJ1-4; D perhaps matches TRBD1 (5 bases). Germline V CDR1 and CDR2: SGHDN, FVKESK. The CDR3 spans 14 residues. Trimming took off 8 bases at V and 4 bases at J, with 14 bases between the two ends. The full variable domain, completed using reference TRBV14 and TRBJ1-4, is EAGVTQFPSHSVIEKGQTVTLRCDPISGHDNLYWYRRVMGKEIKFLLHFVKESKQDESGMPNNRFLAERTGGTYSTLKVQPAELEDSGVYFCASRGTGYNEKLFFGSGTQLSVL.

This clonotype was detected ten times or more. The rearrangement uses TRBV29-1 and TRBJ1-1; D is perhaps TRBD1 (6 bases). The CDR3 is 12 amino acids. The V end was cut by 3 bases, the J end by 11 bases, with 16 bases between. Germline V gene data show CDR1 as SQVTM and CDR2 as ANQGSEA. The CDR3 coding sequence is TGCAGCGTTGATTCGGCAGGGGTAGGGGCTTTCTTT. Its translation is CSVDSAGVGAFF. Filled out from reference TRBV29-1 and TRBJ1-1, the complete variable domain reads SAVISQKPSRDICQRGTSLTIQCQVDSQVTMMFWYRQQPGQSLTLIATANQGSEATYESGFVIDKFPISRPNLTFSTLTVSNMSPEDSSIYLCSVDSAGVGAFFGQGTRLTVV.

The rearrangement uses TRBV15 and TRBJ2-5, with 9 bases matching TRBD1. CDR3 length equals 14 residues. Germline loops: CDR1 LNHNV, CDR2 YYDKDF (reference sequence). V lost 9 bases, J lost 4 bases, and 9 bases stayed unmatched. This chain's CDR3 is CATQQDRGGETQYF. DNA of the CDR3: TGTGCCACGCAACAGGACAGGGGTGGAGAGACCCAGTACTTC.

Only a few counts were recorded for this clonotype. A junction end diverges from the germline sequence, so it may reflect a read error. The chain recombines TRBV9 with TRBJ2-7, with D unclear. The CDR3 is made up of 12 amino acids. CDR1 is SGDLS, CDR2 YYNGEE, per germline. CDR3 coding DNA: TGTGCCAGCAGCGCAAACTCCGACGAGCAGTACTTC. It codes for CASSANSDEQYF. The variable domain in full, completed from reference TRBV9 and TRBJ2-7, reads DSGVTQTPKHLITATGQRVTLRCSPRSGDLSVYWYQQSLDQGLQFLIQYYNGEERAKGNILERFSAQQFPDLHSELNLSSLELGDSALYFCASSANSDEQYFGPGTRLTVT.

The chain is built from TRBV7-9 and TRBJ1-2; no clear D. The V end lost 2 bases, the J end lost 6 bases, and 13 bases lay between the germline ends. The germline CDR1 and CDR2 sequences are SEHNR and FQNEAQ (reference sequence). There are 14 residues in the CDR3. This CDR3 is CASSLSGGPNGYTF. The CDR3 coding sequence is TGTGCCAGCAGCTTATCCGGCGGGCCTAATGGCTACACCTTC.

The chain is built from TRBV12-3 or TRBV12-4 and TRBJ1-5; TRBD1 agrees at 7 bases. There are 15 residues in the CDR3. V was clipped by 6 bases and J by 2 bases; unmatched bases: 7. The CDR3 here is CASRSQQGRNQPQHF. CDR3 bases: TGTGCCAGCAGATCGCAACAGGGGCGCAATCAGCCCCAGCATTTT.

This clonotype was seen a single time. As the CDR3 is not closed by the conserved phenylalanine or tryptophan, this likely results from a read error. It is unclear where the CDR3 begins or ends on the DNA, so no DNA is shown, and the CDR3 is as TCRdb lists it. The genes are TRBV6-4 and TRBJ1-3. CDR1 and CDR2 (germline): MRHNA, SNTAGT. The CDR3 region is 8 residues in length, termini included. The CDR3 spells CASSDHMA.

This clonotype has ten or more counts. The rearrangement uses TRBV12-3 or TRBV12-4 and TRBJ1-5, with 7 bases that match TRBD1. The CDR3 loop spans 12 amino acids. V lost 7 bases, J lost 5 bases, and 2 bases stayed unmatched. Written as DNA, the CDR3 is TGTGCCAGCAAACAGGGGTATCAGCCCCAGCATTTT. Its translation: CASKQGYQPQHF.